This entry describes one T cell receptor beta chain. This sample was taken from a study of blood T cell repertoires in COVID-19. Repertoires were generated with immunoSEQ multiplex PCR, while TCRdb's copy carries only in-frame clones and drops some. The repertoire has under 300,000 clones, 80% to 90% of them found once; the top ten carry 10% to 15%. Germline assignment: CDR1 SGHAT and CDR2 FQNNGV. V lost 7 bases to trimming and J lost 0 bases, with 9 bases between them. CDR3 length: 13 residues. The sequence was collected from a woman aged 25-40 years with COVID-19, enrolled during active disease. V is TRBV11-2 and J is TRBJ1-2, with D uncertain. Sequenced material: peripheral blood. CDR3: CASTVRANYGYTF. CDR3 nucleotides: TGTGCCAGCACCGTCCGGGCTAACTATGGCTACACCTTC.